Below are 30 T cell receptor beta chains sequenced from a single sample in a study of T cells in Graves' hyperthyroidism and ophthalmopathy. Researchers amplified the TCR beta CDR3 regions from RNA transcripts. An initial round of RT-PCR targeting the TCR CDR3 relied on the HTBI primer set. TCRdb passed the multiplex PCR reads through MiXCR, listing each CDR3 protein once. The table records nearly 750,000 distinct CDR3 sequences, approximately 40% of them present only once. The material sequenced was blood. Source of these receptors: a woman aged 40 to 50 with Graves' hyperthyroidism.

The chain carries TRBV4-3 and TRBJ1-5; maybe TRBD1 (5 bases). CDR1 LGHNA and CDR2 YSLEER come from the germline V gene. This CDR3 contains 14 residues. Deletions cut 0 bases from V and 5 bases from J, with 8 bases between. The CDR3, as DNA: TGCGCCAGCAGCCAAGAGACAGCCGATCAGCCCCAGCATTTT. Amino acid sequence: CASSQETADQPQHF.

This clonotype was counted ten times or more. The genes are TRBV10-3 and TRBJ1-1; D not certain. Trimming pared 0 bases from V and 2 bases from J, leaving 13 bases between. The CDR3 is 16 amino acids. Per germline, CDR1 ENHRY and CDR2 SYGVKD. Here the CDR3 reads CAISESPPRANTEAFF. CDR3 nucleotide sequence: TGTGCCATCAGTGAGTCCCCGCCCAGAGCTAACACTGAAGCTTTCTTT.

J is TRBJ1-5 and V is TRBV7-8; the D is unclear. V lost 6 bases to trimming and J lost 11 bases, with 20 bases between them. The germline gives CDR1 SGHVS, CDR2 FQNEAQ. CDR3 length: 14 amino acids. The CDR3 bases are TGTGCCAGCAGTGCTAGAGACGGGAGGGCAGCCCAGCATTTT. Protein: CASSARDGRAAQHF.

This clonotype was detected a few times. One junction end disagrees with the germline gene, perhaps due to a read error. This chain links TRBV10-3 with TRBJ2-2, with 9 bases aligning to TRBD1. Germline V gives CDR1 ENHRY, CDR2 SYGVKD. The CDR3 contains 15 residues. As DNA, the CDR3 is TGTGCCAGCAGTGGCCGGGACAGGGTTACCGGGGAGCTGTTTTTT. Its translation is CASSGRDRVTGELFF.

This clonotype showed up many times. The rearrangement joins TRBV9 to TRBJ1-1; D remains unclear. Germline V gene lookup returns CDR1 SGDLS and CDR2 YYNGEE. The CDR3 contains 13 residues. V was shortened by 5 bases and J by 3 bases, with 11 bases between the two germline ends. The CDR3 nucleotides are TGTGCCAGCAGTGGAAGTGGTGACACTGAAGCTTTCTTT. This sequence encodes CASSGSGDTEAFF.

The chain couples TRBV20-1 to TRBJ2-3; D is possibly TRBD2 (6 bases). V lost 3 bases and J 8 bases, leaving 21 bases between the germline ends. The CDR3 extends over 15 amino acids. Germline V gene data show CDR1 as DFQATT and CDR2 as SNEGSKA (reference sequence). The CDR3 protein is CSASKGTGGEVTQYF. The CDR3 nucleotides read TGCAGTGCTAGTAAGGGTACGGGCGGGGAAGTTACGCAGTATTTT.

This clonotype was seen a handful of times. The chain combines TRBV25-1 with TRBJ2-2; TRBD1 is a possible D gene (7 bases). Trimming took 6 bases from V and 5 from J, leaving 16 bases between them. CDR3 length equals 15 residues. Germline values: CDR1 MGHDK, CDR2 SYGVNS. CDR3 loop: CASRRGPGGTGELFF. DNA for the CDR3: TGTGCCAGCAGGAGAGGCCCAGGGGGGACCGGGGAGCTGTTTTTT.

This clonotype was recorded only once. V and J are TRBV5-5 and TRBJ1-4; 7 nucleotides agree with TRBD1. The CDR3 is made up of 16 amino acids. Germline CDR1 reads SGHKS; CDR2 reads YYEKEE (reference sequence). The V and J ends lost 4 bases and 3 bases, in that order; junction bases with no gene match: 9. CDR3 protein: CASSRTARGANEKLFF. CDR3 DNA sequence: TGTGCCAGCAGCAGGACAGCCAGGGGGGCTAATGAAAAACTGTTTTTT.

In its sample, this clonotype was seen many times. This chain uses TRBV19 with TRBJ1-3, with no clear D. V shed 4 bases and J shed 2 bases, with 9 bases lying between them. Germline values: CDR1 LNHDA, CDR2 SQIVND (reference sequence). The CDR3 has 14 amino acids. In DNA form, the CDR3 reads TGTGCCAGTAGTAGGGGTGAGCCTGGAAACACCATATATTTT. Its translation: CASSRGEPGNTIYF.

This clonotype was observed at least ten times. J is TRBJ2-7 and V is TRBV6-5; D is possibly TRBD1 or TRBD2 (5 bases each). V was shortened by 0 bases and J by 0 bases, with 33 bases between the two germline ends. This CDR3 region has 23 residues. The germline V gene has CDR1 MNHEY and CDR2 SVGAGI. CDR3 nucleotides: TGTGCCAGCAGTTACTCCCTGATTCCGAGGATGGTGGGACGAATAGACTACTCCTACGAGCAGTACTTC. It is translated as CASSYSLIPRMVGRIDYSYEQYF.

The chain is built from TRBV6-5 and TRBJ2-5; D remains ambiguous. Trimming pared 1 base from V and 3 bases from J, leaving 6 bases between. Per germline, CDR1 MNHEY and CDR2 SVGAGI. The CDR3 contains 13 residues. The CDR3 DNA is TGTGCCAGCAGTTACTTTGAGAAAGAGACCCAGTACTTC. Its protein product is CASSYFEKETQYF.

The chain has TRBV7-2 and TRBJ2-7, with 10 bases identical to TRBD1. CDR3 length equals 15 residues. V shed 2 bases, J shed 7 bases, and the junction held 8 bases outside the gene matches. Germline CDR1 reads SGHTA; CDR2 reads FQGNSA. This CDR3 is CASSLLGQGFDEQYF. The CDR3 nucleotides are TGTGCCAGCAGCTTATTGGGACAGGGGTTCGATGAGCAGTACTTC.

This clonotype has at least ten counts. This chain uses TRBV29-1 with TRBJ1-2; 7 bases align to TRBD1. V shed 3 bases and J 4 bases; nucleotides not matched to a gene: 14. Germline V gene sequence: CDR1 SQVTM, CDR2 ANQGSEA. The CDR3 has 16 amino acids. This CDR3 reads CSVDQLDRVKFYGYTF. Here the CDR3 DNA reads TGCAGCGTTGACCAACTCGACAGGGTTAAATTCTATGGCTACACCTTC.

Notes on this clonotype: One base away lies a much larger clone, so this may be a sequencing read error. V is TRBV5-1 and J is TRBJ2-6; no reliable D call. Germline V CDR1 and CDR2: SGHRS, YFSETQ. The CDR3 runs 14 residues. Trimming removed 4 bases at V and 2 bases at J, with 7 bases between. CDR3 in DNA: TGCGCCAGCAGCACCGCGGCTGGGGCCAACGTCCTGACTTTC. This gives the protein CASSTAAGANVLTF.

The table lists this clonotype with many counts. This sequence joins TRBV7-2 and TRBJ2-7; 10 bases are a match to TRBD2. Germline CDR1 SGHTA, CDR2 FQGNSA. The V gene end was trimmed by 3 bases and the J gene end by 5 bases; junction bases not matched to a gene: 13. The CDR3 has 17 amino acids. The CDR3 here is CASSFPGGAGGGNEQYF. DNA of the CDR3: TGTGCCAGCAGCTTCCCCGGAGGAGCGGGAGGGGGCAACGAGCAGTACTTC.

This clonotype came up a few times. One end of the junction fails to match germline, which may point to a read error. CDR3 DNA: TGTGCCAGCAGCCGAAAAAACGCGAACACCGGGGAGCTGTTTTTT. Protein: CASSRKNANTGELFF. The rearrangement joins TRBV5-1 to TRBJ2-2; D unclear. The germline V gene encodes CDR1 SGHRS and CDR2 YFSETQ. This CDR3 has 15 amino acids.

This clonotype has a count of ten or more. V is TRBV7-9 and J is TRBJ2-5, with D tentatively TRBD2 (6 bases). V lost 0 bases and J 0 bases, leaving 11 bases between the germline ends. Germline CDR1 and CDR2: SEHNR and FQNEAQ (reference sequence). The CDR3 runs to 16 residues. CDR3 nucleotides: TGTGCCAGCAGCTTAGCGGCGGGAATGTACCAAGAGACCCAGTACTTC. This sequence encodes CASSLAAGMYQETQYF.

This clonotype was counted at least ten times. The chain couples TRBV10-3 to TRBJ1-1; perhaps TRBD1 as D (5 bases). Germline CDR1 reads ENHRY; CDR2 reads SYGVKD. The CDR3 is made up of 13 amino acids. V was trimmed by 9 bases and J by 0 bases, leaving 11 bases between them. In DNA, the CDR3 is TGTGCCATTACGAGGGACTTGAACACTGAAGCTTTCTTT. Amino acids: CAITRDLNTEAFF.

The rearrangement links TRBV10-2 to TRBJ1-1; perhaps TRBD1 as D (6 bases). The CDR3 length is 14 residues. Trimming took 6 bases from V and 4 from J, leaving 15 bases between them. Germline CDR1 reads WSHSY; CDR2 reads SAAADI. CDR3 DNA: TGCGCCAGCAGGGCCAGGGGTGTTAGCACTGAAGCTTTCTTT. Translated, it gives CASRARGVSTEAFF.

The V gene is TRBV5-4, the J gene TRBJ2-3, with D hard to call. The germline gives CDR1 SGHNT, CDR2 YYREEE (reference sequence). Trimming took off 2 bases at V and 8 bases at J, with 9 bases between the two ends. The CDR3 covers 12 residues. CDR3 coding DNA: TGTGCCAGCAGCTTAGGGATGGGTACGCAGTATTTT. It is translated as CASSLGMGTQYF.

This clonotype was seen at least ten times. The chain has TRBV29-1 and TRBJ2-7; D is ambiguous. The CDR3 extends over 10 amino acids. Between the trimmed V and J ends, which lost 5 bases and 3 bases, there was a span of 5 bases. CDR1 and CDR2 from the germline V gene are SQVTM and ANQGSEA. The DNA of the CDR3 is TGCAGCGTTTTAGACTACGAGCAGTACTTC. It codes for CSVLDYEQYF.

CDR3 in DNA: TGCAGTGCGAAACCTACAGGGGGCTCCTACGAGCAGTACTTC. It yields the protein CSAKPTGGSYEQYF. V and J are TRBV20-1 and TRBJ2-7, with 8 bases aligning to TRBD1. CDR3 length: 14 residues. V was pared by 6 bases and J by 0 bases, with 7 bases of the junction left unmatched. Per the germline V gene, CDR1 is DFQATT and CDR2 is SNEGSKA (reference sequence).

This clonotype was recorded many times. This rearrangement joins TRBV10-2 to TRBJ2-7; 9 nucleotides match TRBD2. The CDR3 spans 15 residues. The trim removed 3 bases at V and 5 bases at J, leaving 8 bases unmatched. In germline, CDR1 is WSHSY, CDR2 SAAADI. CDR3 sequence reads: CASSDQGTSINEQYF. CDR3 coding DNA: TGCGCCAGCAGTGATCAGGGGACTAGCATCAACGAGCAGTACTTC.

The V gene is TRBV28, the J gene TRBJ2-7; tentatively, D is TRBD1 (5 bases). The germline V gene has CDR1 MDHEN and CDR2 SYDVKM. V dropped 6 bases and J dropped 0 bases, with 9 bases sitting between them. This CDR3 is built from 13 residues. The CDR3 bases are TGTGCCAGCAGAAGACAGCTCTCCTACGAGCAGTACTTC. It encodes CASRRQLSYEQYF.

V is TRBV2 and J is TRBJ1-2; D is unresolved. Per germline, CDR1 SNHLY and CDR2 FYNNEI. The V gene lost 9 bases and the J gene lost 6 bases, with 14 bases spanning the gap. The CDR3 has 12 amino acids. This CDR3 reads CASRRERDGYTF. CDR3 in DNA: TGTGCCAGTAGAAGGGAAAGGGATGGCTACACCTTC. Full variable domain (remainder filled in from reference TRBV2 and TRBJ1-2): EPEVTQTPSHQVTQMGQEVILRCVPISNHLYFYWYRQILGQKVEFLVSFYNNEISEKSEIFDDQFSVERPDGSNFTLKIRSTKLEDSAMYFCASRRERDGYTFGSGTRLTVV.

With regard to this clonotype: This sequence may be a read error, since a much larger clone differs from it by one base. V usage is TRBV7-8 and J usage is TRBJ2-7; weak D call: TRBD2 (5 bases). Germline loops: CDR1 SGHVS, CDR2 FQNEAQ. The length of the CDR3 is 13 residues. The CDR3 DNA reads as TGTGCCAGCAGCCGCGGACTTACCTACGAGCGGTACTTC. Residues: CASSRGLTYERYF.

The rearrangement uses TRBV2 and TRBJ2-5; TRBD1 is a possible D gene (6 bases). Germline CDR1 and CDR2: SNHLY and FYNNEI. The CDR3 covers 12 residues. Trimming removed 11 bases at V and 5 bases at J, with 15 bases between. The CDR3 here is CARWGPGETQYF. In DNA, the CDR3 is TGTGCCCGCTGGGGGCCAGGGGAGACCCAGTACTTC.

This clonotype was observed a few times. The chain links TRBV11-2 to TRBJ2-5; D unclear. The CDR3 totals 18 residues. The V and J ends lost 4 bases and 5 bases respectively, with 26 bases between them. Per the germline V gene, CDR1 is SGHAT and CDR2 is FQNNGV. DNA of the CDR3: TGTGCCAGCAGCTCAATTAAGGCCGCCGCCCGAGGTGGTGAGACCCAGTACTTC. Translating it yields CASSSIKAAARGGETQYF.

The sample holds many counts of this clonotype. The gene calls are TRBV25-1 and TRBJ2-6; D not certain. V was shortened by 5 bases and J by 0 bases, with 5 bases between the two germline ends. The CDR3 sequence is 14 residues long. CDR1 MGHDK and CDR2 SYGVNS come from the germline V gene. CDR3 nucleotides: TGTGCCAGCAGTCAGAGCTCTGGGGCCAACGTCCTGACTTTC. This gives the protein CASSQSSGANVLTF. The full variable domain, completed using reference TRBV25-1 and TRBJ2-6, is EADIYQTPRYLVIGTGKKITLECSQTMGHDKMYWYQQDPGMELHLIHYSYGVNSTEKGDLSSESTVSRIRTEHFPLTLESARPSHTSQYLCASSQSSGANVLTFGAGSRLTVL.

The sample holds many counts of this clonotype. The chain has TRBV4-3 and TRBJ2-7; TRBD2 aligns across 7 bases. The CDR3 consists of 13 residues. CDR1 LGHNA and CDR2 YSLEER come from the germline V gene. Trimming removed 4 bases from V and 5 bases from J; junction bases left unmatched: 5. In DNA, the CDR3 is TGCGCCAGCAGCCTGTGGCGGGGGAACGAGCAGTACTTC. Translating it yields CASSLWRGNEQYF.